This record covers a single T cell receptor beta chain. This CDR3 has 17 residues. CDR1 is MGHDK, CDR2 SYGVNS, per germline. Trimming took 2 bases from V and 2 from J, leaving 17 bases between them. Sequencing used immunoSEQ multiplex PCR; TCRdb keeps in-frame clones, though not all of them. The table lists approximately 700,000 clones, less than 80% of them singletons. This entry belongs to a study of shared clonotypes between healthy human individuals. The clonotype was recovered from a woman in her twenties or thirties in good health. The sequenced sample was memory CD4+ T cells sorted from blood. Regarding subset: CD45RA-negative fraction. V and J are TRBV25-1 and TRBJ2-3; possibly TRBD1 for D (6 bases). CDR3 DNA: TGTGCCAGCAGTGAAGTTTCCCGGGACACAGACACAGATACGCAGTATTTT. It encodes CASSEVSRDTDTDTQYF.